The 32 T cell receptor beta chains below all came from one sample that was sequenced in a study of cytotoxic CD8 clonotypes in ibrutinib-treated CLL. Produced via immunoSEQ multiplex PCR; TCRdb's table is partial and in-frame only. The sample holds under 300,000 clones; less than 75% are singletons and the top ten take less than 20%. The starting material was PBMCs, obtained after 24 months of ibrutinib treatment. These TCRs come from a human donor with chronic lymphocytic leukemia.

The chain combines TRBV9 with TRBJ2-3; 8 bases agree with TRBD2. This CDR3 has 15 amino acids. Trimming cost V 0 bases and J 2 bases; bases outside gene matches: 2. Per the germline V gene, CDR1 is SGDLS and CDR2 is YYNGEE. CDR3 region: CASSVGTSPTDTQYF. The CDR3 coding sequence is TGTGCCAGCAGCGTAGGGACTAGCCCCACAGATACGCAGTATTTT.

V usage is TRBV29-1 and J usage is TRBJ1-2; weak D call: TRBD1 (6 bases). V dropped 6 bases and J dropped 4 bases, with 15 bases sitting between them. Looked up from germline, CDR1 is SQVTM and CDR2 is ANQGSEA. The CDR3 has 13 amino acids. The CDR3 is CSVNSGATYGYTF. DNA for the CDR3: TGCAGCGTCAACTCAGGGGCGACCTATGGCTACACCTTC.

This clone was seen at least ten times. The gene calls are TRBV25-1 and TRBJ2-3; 7 positions match TRBD2. The V gene end was trimmed by 5 bases and the J gene end by 6 bases; junction bases not matched to a gene: 5. Germline V gene sequence: CDR1 MGHDK, CDR2 SYGVNS. The CDR3 covers 13 residues. The CDR3 loop reads CASSKGGYDTQYF. CDR3 sequence (DNA): TGTGCCAGCAGTAAGGGAGGGTACGATACGCAGTATTTT.

The chain is built from TRBV11-2 and TRBJ2-7; weak D call: TRBD1 (5 bases). V lost 5 bases and J 4 bases, leaving 18 bases between the germline ends. Germline lookup yields CDR1 SGHAT and CDR2 FQNNGV. CDR3 length: 15 residues. This chain's CDR3 is CASSPGPHQGYEQYF. The DNA of the CDR3 is TGTGCCAGCAGCCCGGGCCCCCACCAGGGATACGAGCAGTACTTC. Drawing the rest from reference TRBV11-2 and TRBJ2-7, the complete variable domain is EAGVAQSPRYKIIEKRQSVAFWCNPISGHATLYWYQQILGQGPKLLIQFQNNGVVDDSQLPKDRFSAERLKGVDSTLKIQPAKLEDSAVYLCASSPGPHQGYEQYFGPGTRLTVT.

There are a few counts of this clone. This chain connects TRBV5-4 to TRBJ2-1, with D unresolved. V was trimmed by 3 bases and J by 5 bases, leaving 9 bases between them. This CDR3 contains 13 residues. CDR1 and CDR2 (germline): SGHNT, YYREEE (reference sequence). CDR3 amino acids: CASSWSLDNEQFF. CDR3 coding DNA: TGTGCCAGCAGCTGGAGCTTAGACAATGAGCAGTTCTTC. Variable domain in full (rest from reference TRBV5-4 and TRBJ2-1): ETGVTQSPTHLIKTRGQQVTLRCSSQSGHNTVSWYQQALGQGPQFIFQYYREEENGRGNFPPRFSGLQFPNYSSELNVNALELDDSALYLCASSWSLDNEQFFGPGTRLTVL.

A few counts support this clone. The chain is built from TRBV2 and TRBJ2-5; 7 positions match TRBD1. The CDR3 is 15 residues long. CDR1 is SNHLY and CDR2 is FYNNEI in the germline V gene. Germline trimming cut 7 bases from V and 2 bases from J; bases unmatched to any gene: 10. CDR3 protein: CASTIFRDSQETQYF. CDR3 coding DNA: TGTGCCAGCACCATATTCCGGGACAGTCAAGAGACCCAGTACTTC.

The chain joins TRBV13 to TRBJ2-7; D may be TRBD1 (6 bases). V was shortened by 5 bases and J by 6 bases, with 17 bases between the two germline ends. The CDR3 runs 14 residues. CDR1 is PRHDT and CDR2 is FYEKMQ in the germline V gene (reference sequence). The CDR3 DNA is TGTGCCAGCAGCCCCTGGGACACCCTCGCCGAGCAGTACTTC. Its protein product is CASSPWDTLAEQYF.

The sample holds a few counts of this clone. The chain carries TRBV19 and TRBJ1-5; tentative D call: TRBD1 (6 bases). Germline V gives CDR1 LNHDA, CDR2 SQIVND (reference sequence). This CDR3 region has 15 residues. V shed 7 bases and J shed 2 bases, with 15 bases lying between them. This CDR3 is CASTPFGGGNQPQHF. For the CDR3, the DNA is TGTGCCAGTACCCCATTCGGGGGCGGCAATCAGCCCCAGCATTTT.

This chain uses TRBV5-5 with TRBJ2-7; TRBD1 aligns across 7 bases. CDR3 size: 15 residues. Germline assignment: CDR1 SGHKS and CDR2 YYEKEE (reference sequence). V lost 4 bases, J lost 1 base, and 8 bases stayed unmatched. The CDR3 region has the DNA TGTGCCAGCAGCCCCCGGGACAGCGTATCCTACGAGCAGTACTTC. This translates into CASSPRDSVSYEQYF. The full variable domain, completed using reference TRBV5-5 and TRBJ2-7, is DAGVTQSPTHLIKTRGQQVTLRCSPISGHKSVSWYQQVLGQGPQFIFQYYEKEERGRGNFPDRFSARQFPNYSSELNVNALLLGDSALYLCASSPRDSVSYEQYFGPGTRLTVT.

This clone was seen more than once but under ten times. This CDR3 reads CASSLESLASSYNEQFF. The CDR3 DNA sequence: TGTGCCAGCAGCTTAGAATCTCTGGCAAGCTCCTACAATGAGCAGTTCTTC. The rearrangement uses TRBV11-3 and TRBJ2-1; D call uncertain. Germline values: CDR1 SGHNT, CDR2 YENEEA. The V gene lost 0 bases and the J gene lost 0 bases, with 12 bases spanning the gap. This CDR3 is 17 amino acids long.

Details on this clone: The same CDR3 also results from other DNA sequences found in this sample. This chain links TRBV7-3 with TRBJ2-3, with 10 positions matching TRBD2. The germline gives CDR1 SGHTA, CDR2 FQGTGA. V gave up 1 base and J gave up 0 bases; unmatched junction bases: 1. The CDR3 spans 16 residues. In nucleotides, the CDR3 is TGTGCCAGCAGCTTAAAACTAGCGGGAAGCACAGATACGCAGTATTTT. Translated: CASSLKLAGSTDTQYF.

The gene calls are TRBV7-2 and TRBJ2-1; a possible D gene is TRBD1 (6 bases). The CDR3 sequence is 15 residues long. V lost 1 base to trimming and J lost 4 bases, with 11 bases between them. Germline V gene data show CDR1 as SGHTA and CDR2 as FQGNSA. The CDR3 region is CASSLDGTLYNEQFF. In DNA, the CDR3 is TGTGCCAGCAGCTTAGATGGGACACTATACAATGAGCAGTTCTTC.

V is TRBV11-3 and J is TRBJ2-1; TRBD2 matches 9 bases. The CDR3 length is 15 residues. The junction had 10 bases not matched to a gene; V was cut back by 5 bases and J by 8 bases. In germline, CDR1 is SGHNT, CDR2 YENEEA. The CDR3 sequence: CASSPGLALMHEQFF. The CDR3 bases are TGTGCCAGCAGCCCGGGACTAGCTCTAATGCATGAGCAGTTCTTC.

This chain links TRBV15 with TRBJ1-4; D is unresolved. V was shortened by 0 bases and J by 8 bases, with 7 bases between the two germline ends. The length of the CDR3 is 13 residues. Germline values: CDR1 LNHNV, CDR2 YYDKDF (reference sequence). As DNA, the CDR3 is TGTGCCACCAGCAGAGATCATGACGAAAAACTGTTTTTT. Its translation: CATSRDHDEKLFF.

The chain has TRBV6-5 and TRBJ2-4; maybe TRBD1 (6 bases). This CDR3 is 13 amino acids long. Trimming left V 8 bases short and J 1 base short, with 9 bases between. CDR1 and CDR2 from the germline V gene are MNHEY and SVGAGI. The CDR3 nucleotides read TGTGCCAGCCAGGGGTGGGCCAAAAACATTCAGTACTTC. Translated: CASQGWAKNIQYF.

DNA of the CDR3: TGCAGCGTTGCCCCGGCACGGAACACCGGGGAGCTGTTTTTT. Protein sequence: CSVAPARNTGELFF. The genes are TRBV29-1 and TRBJ2-2; D uncertain. Germline V gene data show CDR1 as SQVTM and CDR2 as ANQGSEA. The CDR3 length is 14 residues. Trimming shortened V by 4 bases and J by 1 base, and 10 bases separated the two germline ends.

The chain is built from TRBV6-5 and TRBJ1-2, with a weak D call TRBD1 (6 bases). V was clipped by 3 bases and J by 3 bases, with 11 bases between them. Germline V gives CDR1 MNHEY, CDR2 SVGAGI. CDR3 size: 14 residues. The CDR3 reads CASSYSPGDYGYTF. In nucleotides, the CDR3 is TGTGCCAGCAGTTATAGCCCAGGGGACTATGGCTACACCTTC.

The V and J genes are TRBV29-1 and TRBJ2-2; 7 positions agree with TRBD1. V lost 6 bases to trimming and J lost 3 bases; unmatched junction nucleotides: 4. Germline loops: CDR1 SQVTM, CDR2 ANQGSEA. There are 13 residues in the CDR3. CDR3 DNA sequence: TGCAGCGTCAGTACAGGGGACACCGGGGAGCTGTTTTTT. Translated, it gives CSVSTGDTGELFF.

This chain joins TRBV9 and TRBJ1-1, with D uncertain. Germline V gives CDR1 SGDLS, CDR2 YYNGEE. This CDR3 region has 14 residues. V was cut by 1 base and J by 1 base, with 8 bases left in between. The CDR3 here is CASSVSGQNTEAFF. The CDR3 DNA reads as TGTGCCAGCAGCGTATCCGGTCAGAACACTGAAGCTTTCTTT.

This chain uses TRBV11-3 with TRBJ2-1; D is unresolved. V shed 0 bases and J shed 7 bases, with 10 bases lying between them. There are 14 residues in the CDR3. Germline V CDR1 and CDR2: SGHNT, YENEEA. CDR3 sequence reads: CASSLEGLGNEQFF. The CDR3 region has the DNA TGTGCCAGCAGCTTAGAAGGTCTTGGGAATGAGCAGTTCTTC. Drawing the rest from reference TRBV11-3 and TRBJ2-1, the complete variable domain is EAGVVQSPRYKIIEKKQPVAFWCNPISGHNTLYWYLQNLGQGPELLIRYENEEAVDDSQLPKDRFSAERLKGVDSTLKIQPAELGDSAVYLCASSLEGLGNEQFFGPGTRLTVL.

The chain has TRBV19 and TRBJ2-3; D possibly corresponds to TRBD2 (5 bases). Trimming took 7 bases from V and 1 from J, leaving 12 bases between them. CDR1 is LNHDA and CDR2 is SQIVND in the germline V gene (reference sequence). The CDR3 is 14 amino acids. The CDR3 DNA is TGTGCCAGTATTGAGGGCGAGGGCACAGATACGCAGTATTTT. It translates to CASIEGEGTDTQYF.

V usage is TRBV28 and J usage is TRBJ1-1; D is unclear. The CDR3 is 14 residues long. Germline loops: CDR1 MDHEN, CDR2 SYDVKM. V shed 5 bases and J shed 5 bases, with 15 bases lying between them. CDR3 amino acids: CASSADTPRTEAFF. For the CDR3, the DNA is TGTGCCAGCAGTGCCGACACGCCGCGGACTGAAGCTTTCTTT.

The rearrangement links TRBV9 to TRBJ2-2; TRBD2 might be the D (6 bases). The CDR3 length is 17 residues. Between the trimmed V and J ends, which lost 0 bases and 2 bases, there was a span of 14 bases. Per the germline V gene, CDR1 is SGDLS and CDR2 is YYNGEE. CDR3 DNA: TGTGCCAGCAGCGTAGGCATGAGACTAGGTAACACCGGGGAGCTGTTTTTT. This gives the protein CASSVGMRLGNTGELFF.

This chain joins TRBV14 and TRBJ2-7, with 8 positions matching TRBD1. Trimming cost V 4 bases and J 5 bases; bases outside gene matches: 4. This CDR3 is 13 amino acids long. From germline, CDR1 is SGHDN and CDR2 FVKESK. CDR3: CASSPDRGHEQYF. The CDR3 bases are TGTGCCAGCAGCCCAGACAGGGGCCACGAGCAGTACTTC.

The chain employs TRBV28 and TRBJ2-7, with TRBD2 identical over 12 bases. Germline CDR1 MDHEN, CDR2 SYDVKM. This CDR3 region has 15 residues. V trimming: 6 bases; J trimming: 1 base; junction bases outside the gene matches: 4. CDR3 coding DNA: TGTGCCAGCAGCCAAACTAGCGGGGGGTCCTACGAGCAGTACTTC. Its translation is CASSQTSGGSYEQYF.

This chain joins TRBV6-1 and TRBJ1-1; a weak D match, TRBD1 (5 bases). The V gene lost 3 bases and the J gene lost 3 bases, with 14 bases spanning the gap. The CDR3 covers 15 residues. Germline V CDR1 and CDR2: MNHNS, SASEGT. CDR3 DNA: TGTGCCAGCAGTGAGTTGACAGCCTTATACACTGAAGCTTTCTTT. Translation: CASSELTALYTEAFF.

The table lists this clone with a few counts. The V gene is TRBV7-8, the J gene TRBJ2-2, with D perhaps given as TRBD1 or TRBD2 (5 bases each). The CDR3 runs to 14 residues. Germline loops: CDR1 SGHVS, CDR2 FQNEAQ. The ends were cut back, 4 bases at V and 2 bases at J, with 8 bases in the middle. The CDR3 loop is CASSSGPNTGELFF. CDR3 coding DNA: TGTGCCAGCAGCTCGGGACCCAACACCGGGGAGCTGTTTTTT.

This clone was seen a handful of times. V and J are TRBV6-5 and TRBJ1-5, with a possible D match to TRBD1 (6 bases). The V end lost 4 bases, the J end lost 3 bases, and 10 bases lay between the germline ends. CDR3 length equals 14 residues. The germline V gene has CDR1 MNHEY and CDR2 SVGAGI. CDR3 nucleotides: TGTGCCAGCAGTTCCGGGACATACAATCAGCCCCAGCATTTT. This encodes CASSSGTYNQPQHF.

The V and J genes are TRBV5-1 and TRBJ2-1; 13 positions match TRBD2. Germline CDR1 reads SGHRS; CDR2 reads YFSETQ. V lost 4 bases to trimming and J lost 8 bases; unmatched junction nucleotides: 9. The CDR3 is 16 residues long. This chain's CDR3 is CASSISGTSGMDEQFF. The CDR3, as DNA: TGCGCCAGCAGCATTTCCGGGACTAGCGGGATGGATGAGCAGTTCTTC.

This clone came up a few times. Here the CDR3 reads CAWMRVAGANEQFF. DNA of the CDR3: TGTGCCTGGATGAGGGTAGCGGGAGCCAATGAGCAGTTCTTC. The V call is TRBV30, the J call TRBJ2-1, with 9 nucleotides matching TRBD2. Germline trimming cut 4 bases from V and 6 bases from J; bases unmatched to any gene: 7. CDR3 size: 14 residues. Per the germline V gene, CDR1 is GTSNPN and CDR2 is SVGIG (reference sequence).

This clone was detected only once. The gene calls are TRBV6-6 and TRBJ2-3, with D unclear. Trimming stripped 2 bases from V and 6 bases from J, with 9 bases between. Germline V gene sequence: CDR1 MNHNY, CDR2 SVGAGI (reference sequence). This CDR3 region has 13 residues. The chain's CDR3 is CASSYGSGDTQYF. CDR3 nucleotides: TGTGCCAGCAGTTACGGGTCCGGGGATACGCAGTATTTT.

The chain joins TRBV25-1 to TRBJ2-3; 9 bases align to TRBD1. Germline assignment: CDR1 MGHDK and CDR2 SYGVNS. The CDR3 spans 15 residues. J lost 5 bases, V lost 3 bases, and 6 bases had no gene match. CDR3 region: CASSDPGTGQDTQYF. The CDR3, as DNA: TGTGCCAGCAGTGACCCCGGGACAGGGCAAGATACGCAGTATTTT. Variable domain in full (rest from reference TRBV25-1 and TRBJ2-3): EADIYQTPRYLVIGTGKKITLECSQTMGHDKMYWYQQDPGMELHLIHYSYGVNSTEKGDLSSESTVSRIRTEHFPLTLESARPSHTSQYLCASSDPGTGQDTQYFGPGTRLTVL.